Below, 18 T cell receptor beta chains from the same sample are listed, as sequenced in a study of blood T cell repertoires in COVID-19. Repertoires were generated with immunoSEQ multiplex PCR, while TCRdb's copy carries only in-frame clones and drops some. The sample holds more than 95,000 clones, about 81% seen once. Specimen: peripheral blood. All receptors derive from a man at least 80 years old with acute or convalescent COVID-19.

This chain links TRBV28 with TRBJ1-1; D uncertain. Germline values: CDR1 MDHEN, CDR2 SYDVKM. V was clipped by 8 bases and J by 0 bases, with 7 bases between them. The CDR3 loop spans 12 amino acids. The CDR3 loop reads CASVSMNTEAFF. CDR3 DNA: TGTGCCAGCGTTTCAATGAACACTGAAGCTTTCTTT.

Details on this clone: Additional DNA sequences in this sample encode the identical CDR3. The CDR3 DNA reads as TGTGCCAGCAGCCAGGACAGAGCCTACGAGCAGTACTTC. Its protein is CASSQDRAYEQYF. The chain recombines TRBV3-1 (or the pseudogene TRBV3-2) with TRBJ2-7; a weak D match, TRBD1 (6 bases). The germline CDR1 and CDR2 sequences are LGHDT and YNNKEL (reference sequence). This CDR3 region has 13 residues. V was cut by 3 bases and J by 2 bases, with 8 bases left in between.

This chain links TRBV11-3 with TRBJ1-1; 7 positions match TRBD1. This CDR3 comprises 14 residues. The junction had 5 bases not matched to a gene; V was cut back by 4 bases and J by 3 bases. Germline V lookup: CDR1 SGHNT, CDR2 YENEEA. CDR3 in amino acids: CASSSPGQYTEAFF. CDR3 bases: TGTGCCAGCAGCTCCCCGGGACAGTACACTGAAGCTTTCTTT.

There are a few counts of this clone. V and J are TRBV28 and TRBJ2-5, with 8 bases aligning to TRBD1. The length of the CDR3 is 16 residues. Unmatched junction bases numbered 11, after V lost 6 bases and J lost 2 bases. CDR1 is MDHEN and CDR2 is SYDVKM in the germline V gene. In DNA form, the CDR3 reads TGTGCCAGCAGCGACCTGGGACAGGCCAAACAAGAGACCCAGTACTTC. Its translation is CASSDLGQAKQETQYF.

The V gene is TRBV28, the J gene TRBJ1-1; a possible D gene is TRBD1 (5 bases). This CDR3 region has 14 residues. Trimming took off 6 bases at V and 6 bases at J, with 17 bases between the two ends. Germline V lookup: CDR1 MDHEN, CDR2 SYDVKM. This chain's CDR3 is CASRNRGGSAEAFF. CDR3 nucleotides: TGTGCCAGCAGAAATCGCGGGGGGTCGGCTGAAGCTTTCTTT.

V and J are TRBV7-2 and TRBJ2-7, with TRBD2 as a possible D gene (6 bases). CDR1 and CDR2 from the germline V gene are SGHTA and FQGNSA. The CDR3 is 14 residues long. V was clipped by 3 bases and J by 0 bases, with 9 bases between them. The CDR3 region is CASSLRGASYEQYF. The CDR3 coding sequence is TGTGCCAGCAGCTTGCGGGGAGCCTCCTACGAGCAGTACTTC.

The chain joins TRBV5-4 to TRBJ1-2; TRBD1 might be the D (6 bases). Trimming stripped 4 bases from V and 8 bases from J, with 18 bases between. This CDR3 is built from 14 residues. The germline V gene encodes CDR1 SGHNT and CDR2 YYREEE (reference sequence). The CDR3 loop reads CASSTQGLYRGYTF. The DNA for the CDR3 is TGTGCCAGCAGCACCCAGGGGCTTTATCGGGGCTACACCTTC.

The V call is TRBV6-2 or TRBV6-3, the J call TRBJ2-7; 7 nucleotides agree with TRBD1. The V and J ends lost 6 bases and 3 bases, in that order; junction bases with no gene match: 11. Germline loops: CDR1 MNHEY, CDR2 SVGEGT. The CDR3 totals 15 residues. The CDR3 coding sequence is TGTGCCAGCAGCCCCTCCAGACAGGGTAACTACGAGCAGTACTTC. Protein product: CASSPSRQGNYEQYF.

CDR3 DNA: TGTGCCAGCAGCTTGTGGGGGCCAACAGATACGCAGTATTTT. Translation gives CASSLWGPTDTQYF. The gene calls are TRBV7-2 and TRBJ2-3, with a possible D match to TRBD1 (6 bases). V lost 3 bases to trimming and J lost 3 bases, with 10 bases between them. Germline-derived CDR1 and CDR2 are SGHTA and FQGNSA. The CDR3 has 14 amino acids.

The J gene is TRBJ2-3, the V gene TRBV2; maybe TRBD2 (5 bases). The CDR3 is made up of 13 amino acids. Trimming shortened V by 4 bases and J by 7 bases, and 12 bases separated the two germline ends. Germline V gene lookup returns CDR1 SNHLY and CDR2 FYNNEI. CDR3 region: CASSVSGVNTQYF. The DNA of the CDR3 is TGTGCCAGCAGTGTCTCCGGGGTAAATACGCAGTATTTT.

The chain recombines TRBV19 with TRBJ1-5, with a weak D call TRBD1 (6 bases). This CDR3 comprises 14 residues. Germline loops: CDR1 LNHDA, CDR2 SQIVND (reference sequence). The V end lost 7 bases, the J end lost 2 bases, and 12 bases lay between the germline ends. The CDR3 DNA follows: TGTGCCAGTACCCTGACAGGCCGCAATCAGCCCCAGCATTTT. Protein: CASTLTGRNQPQHF.

The CDR3 spells CAWSVPPINQPQHF. Here the CDR3 DNA reads TGTGCCTGGAGTGTACCTCCTATTAATCAGCCCCAGCATTTT. The chain joins TRBV30 to TRBJ1-5, with no clear D. Trimming left V 0 bases short and J 4 bases short, with 10 bases between. CDR1 and CDR2 (germline): GTSNPN, SVGIG (reference sequence). CDR3 length: 14 residues.

The J gene is TRBJ2-1, the V gene TRBV27, with 11 bases fitting TRBD2. Germline V gene sequence: CDR1 MNHEY, CDR2 SMNVEV (reference sequence). V lost 0 bases, J lost 6 bases, and 1 base stayed unmatched. This CDR3 has 15 amino acids. CDR3 DNA: TGTGCCAGCAGTTTATCTAGCGGGAGGGCCAATGAGCAGTTCTTC. It is translated as CASSLSSGRANEQFF.

The chain recombines TRBV2 with TRBJ2-6, with a tentative D call TRBD2 (6 bases). Germline lookup yields CDR1 SNHLY and CDR2 FYNNEI. The CDR3 consists of 15 residues. Between the trimmed V and J ends, which lost 3 bases and 0 bases, there was a span of 6 bases. The DNA for the CDR3 is TGTGCCAGCAGTGAGGGACTCTCTGGGGCCAACGTCCTGACTTTC. Translated: CASSEGLSGANVLTF.

The chain links TRBV5-1 to TRBJ2-3; TRBD1 aligns across 12 bases. Germline V gene lookup returns CDR1 SGHRS and CDR2 YFSETQ. Trimming cost V 3 bases and J 0 bases; bases outside gene matches: 8. The CDR3 extends over 18 amino acids. The CDR3 sequence is CASSSGTGGISSTDTQYF. CDR3 nucleotide sequence: TGCGCCAGCAGCTCCGGGACAGGGGGCATTTCTAGCACAGATACGCAGTATTTT.

V usage is TRBV9 and J usage is TRBJ1-2; D uncertain. V was cut by 0 bases and J by 4 bases, with 7 bases left in between. Per the germline V gene, CDR1 is SGDLS and CDR2 is YYNGEE. The CDR3 runs 13 residues. The CDR3 sequence: CASSVGGVYGYTF. The CDR3 DNA is TGTGCCAGCAGCGTAGGCGGGGTCTATGGCTACACCTTC.

The chain employs TRBV9 and TRBJ1-4, with 9 bases fitting TRBD1. V was clipped by 4 bases and J by 7 bases; unmatched bases: 5. Per the germline V gene, CDR1 is SGDLS and CDR2 is YYNGEE. The CDR3 consists of 14 residues. The CDR3 DNA sequence: TGTGCCAGCAGCCCACAGGGGGCCGGTGAAAAACTGTTTTTT. It specifies CASSPQGAGEKLFF. The entire variable domain, with the rest obtained from reference TRBV9 and TRBJ1-4, is as follows: DSGVTQTPKHLITATGQRVTLRCSPRSGDLSVYWYQQSLDQGLQFLIQYYNGEERAKGNILERFSAQQFPDLHSELNLSSLELGDSALYFCASSPQGAGEKLFFGSGTQLSVL.

V usage is TRBV11-2 and J usage is TRBJ1-1; no clear D. Trimming took 5 bases from V and 4 from J, leaving 17 bases between them. Germline loops: CDR1 SGHAT, CDR2 FQNNGV. CDR3 length: 15 residues. CDR3 region: CASSLLSHTGTEAFF. CDR3 coding DNA: TGTGCCAGCAGCCTCCTATCCCATACGGGCACTGAAGCTTTCTTT. Filled out from reference TRBV11-2 and TRBJ1-1, the complete variable domain reads EAGVAQSPRYKIIEKRQSVAFWCNPISGHATLYWYQQILGQGPKLLIQFQNNGVVDDSQLPKDRFSAERLKGVDSTLKIQPAKLEDSAVYLCASSLLSHTGTEAFFGQGTRLTVV.